The sequence of this T cell receptor (beta chain) was determined in a study of monozygotic twins with inflammatory bowel disease. The study, taken as a whole, reports: Using the inverse Simpson index, IBD patients had lower TCRbeta diversity than healthy co-twins. A distinction between different T cell subtypes was not possible. In these data, no single strong IBD-associated signal or clonotype received support.

CDR1 and CDR2 (germline): SGHNT, YYREEE (reference sequence). CDR3 length: 14 amino acids. Concerning this clonotype: What it binds is unknown.

TCRdb reprocessed the 5' RACE reads, with one entry per CDR3 protein and no DNA. With 330,000 or so distinct CDR3 sequences in the sample, the ten largest clones hold over 2%. The sequencing input was blood. The clonotype was recovered from a human donor with ulcerative colitis or Crohn's disease, or a healthy co-twin of an affected twin (not recorded which). The chain has TRBV5-4 and TRBJ2-1; there is no DNA to check the TCRdb D call of TRBD2. The chain's CDR3 is CASSREAGVVEQFF.